One sample yielded the 20 T cell receptor beta chains listed below, sequenced in a study of T-cell memory formation after mild COVID-19. TCRdb reprocessed the 5' RACE reads with MiXCR, giving one entry per CDR3 protein. The data show some 310,000 distinct CDR3 sequences, 20% to 25% seen once. The specimen was PBMCs or a T cell subset sorted from them (not recorded which). These receptors all stem from a man between 18 and 29 years old who had mild COVID-19 (a few samples of this study predate the infection). Cell type and time point are not known.

This clonotype came up a few times. The genes are TRBV18 and TRBJ1-5; D uncertain. Per the germline V gene, CDR1 is KGHSH and CDR2 is LQKENI. The CDR3 runs to 14 residues. Trimming removed 2 bases from V and 3 bases from J, with 8 bases in between. For the CDR3, the DNA is TGTGCCAGCTCACCAAATAGTGACAATCAGCCCCAGCATTTT. Translation: CASSPNSDNQPQHF.

This clonotype has only a few counts. The rearrangement links TRBV6-5 to TRBJ2-1; 11 nucleotides match TRBD2. The CDR3 totals 14 residues. V gave up 2 bases and J gave up 6 bases; unmatched junction bases: 0. Germline V gene lookup returns CDR1 MNHEY and CDR2 SVGAGI. This CDR3 is CASSYGTSGNEQFF. CDR3 nucleotide sequence: TGTGCCAGCAGTTACGGGACTAGCGGCAATGAGCAGTTCTTC.

The V call is TRBV6-2 or TRBV6-3, the J call TRBJ2-7; D not certain. Trimming cost V 6 bases and J 3 bases, with 12 bases left between them. CDR1 is MNHEY and CDR2 is SVGEGT in the germline V gene. The CDR3 is 13 amino acids. CDR3 sequence (DNA): TGTGCCAGCAGAGACCCAACTTACTACGAGCAGTACGTC. This codes for CASRDPTYYEQYV.

V and J are TRBV5-1 and TRBJ1-2; D ambiguous. CDR1 and CDR2 from the germline V gene are SGHRS and YFSETQ. CDR3 length: 15 residues. The ends were cut back, 4 bases at V and 7 bases at J, with 20 bases in the middle. CDR3 residues: CASSTQAIDKAGYTF. DNA of the CDR3: TGCGCCAGCAGCACCCAGGCTATAGACAAGGCTGGCTACACCTTC.

This clonotype occurred many times. The chain is built from TRBV20-1 and TRBJ2-3; maybe TRBD1 (5 bases). CDR1 and CDR2 (germline): DFQATT, SNEGSKA (reference sequence). This CDR3 contains 16 residues. The V end lost 0 bases, the J end lost 6 bases, and 19 bases lay between the germline ends. CDR3 in amino acids: CSARDQAGLEVDTQYF. The CDR3 DNA reads TGCAGTGCTAGAGATCAGGCAGGGTTGGAAGTGGATACGCAGTATTTT.

This rearrangement joins TRBV28 to TRBJ1-2; D ambiguous. The CDR3 covers 12 residues. V was pared by 10 bases and J by 4 bases, with 13 bases between. Germline lookup yields CDR1 MDHEN and CDR2 SYDVKM. CDR3 DNA: TGTGCCACCGGACGGCCCCGCTATGGCTACACCTTC. This encodes CATGRPRYGYTF.

The CDR3 DNA reads TGTGCCAGCAGTTTAACGCGCAACCCAGGCCCCACAGATACGCAGTATTTT. Translation gives CASSLTRNPGPTDTQYF. This chain uses TRBV12-3 or TRBV12-4 with TRBJ2-3; D not resolved. Trimming cost V 2 bases and J 2 bases, with 17 bases left between them. The length of the CDR3 is 17 residues.

This clonotype was recorded a few times. The rearrangement joins TRBV7-6 to TRBJ2-7; maybe TRBD1 (5 bases). The ends were cut back, 4 bases at V and 0 bases at J, with 7 bases in the middle. The length of the CDR3 is 13 residues. Per the germline V gene, CDR1 is SGHVS and CDR2 is FNYEAQ. The CDR3 is CASSYGHSYEQYV. The CDR3 DNA reads as TGTGCCAGCAGCTACGGACACTCCTACGAGCAGTACGTC.

This clonotype was observed a handful of times. The chain recombines TRBV5-1 with TRBJ1-3; D remains ambiguous. Trimming cost V 1 base and J 0 bases, with 11 bases left between them. The CDR3 runs to 16 residues. Per the germline V gene, CDR1 is SGHRS and CDR2 is YFSETQ. The DNA of the CDR3 is TGCGCCAGCAGCTTGAGTGGCAGCCGCTCTGGAAACACCATATATTTT. Residues: CASSLSGSRSGNTIYF.

This clonotype was observed at least ten times. J is TRBJ2-5 and V is TRBV11-2; possibly TRBD1 for D (6 bases). Germline lookup yields CDR1 SGHAT and CDR2 FQNNGV. This CDR3 region has 15 residues. V was trimmed by 5 bases and J by 2 bases, leaving 15 bases between them. This CDR3 is CASSPLGGLQETQYF. The CDR3 bases are TGTGCCAGCAGCCCACTTGGGGGCCTTCAAGAGACCCAGTACTTC.

The chain carries TRBV11-1 and TRBJ2-4; 10 positions agree with TRBD1. Germline V gives CDR1 SGHAT, CDR2 FQDESV (reference sequence). CDR3 length: 13 residues. The V gene end was trimmed by 5 bases and the J gene end by 16 bases; junction bases not matched to a gene: 11. CDR3 nucleotides: TGTGCCAGCAGCGATATGACCGGGACAGGGGCATACTTC. It specifies CASSDMTGTGAYF.

This clonotype showed up just a few times. The chain uses TRBV10-3 and TRBJ2-1; 10 positions agree with TRBD2. The CDR3 spans 15 residues. CDR1 is ENHRY, CDR2 SYGVKD, per germline. After removal of 8 bases from V and 2 bases from J, the junction contained 6 bases not matched to a gene. The DNA of the CDR3 is TGTGCCATCCTTAGCGGGGGGCCTACCTACAATGAGCAGTTCTTC. Residues: CAILSGGPTYNEQFF.

The chain is built from TRBV21-1 and TRBJ1-2; the DNA was not used to check the table's D call, TRBD1. TRBV21-1 is a documented pseudogene. CDR3 length equals 16 residues. CDR3 DNA sequence: TGTGCCAGCAGGGGGGGCTGGGACCTTAATTTCTATGGCTACACCTTC. It encodes CASRGGWDLNFYGYTF.

This clonotype was counted only a few times. V and J are TRBV7-9 and TRBJ2-3, with a possible D match to TRBD2 (5 bases). The CDR3 contains 14 residues. Trimming took 5 bases from V and 2 from J, leaving 11 bases between them. Germline CDR1 and CDR2: SEHNR and FQNEAQ (reference sequence). Here the CDR3 DNA reads TGTGCCAGCAGCCCCCGGGGAACCACAGATACGCAGTATTTT. This encodes CASSPRGTTDTQYF.

In its sample, this clonotype was seen a few times. The rearrangement uses TRBV5-1 and TRBJ2-5; 12 bases agree with TRBD2. Per germline, CDR1 SGHRS and CDR2 YFSETQ. The CDR3 is made up of 18 amino acids. Losses at the gene ends were 4 bases for V and 4 bases for J; bases not matched to a gene: 14. Here the CDR3 DNA reads TGCGCCAGCAGCCGGACCGACTCTAGCGGGGGGGCTCCAGAGACCCAGTACTTC. This gives the protein CASSRTDSSGGAPETQYF.

The V call is TRBV6-2 or TRBV6-3, the J call TRBJ1-2; D gene uncertain. The V and J ends lost 3 bases and 4 bases respectively, with 9 bases between them. The CDR3 sequence is 13 residues long. CDR1 MNHEY and CDR2 SVGEGT come from the germline V gene. The CDR3 protein is CASSYDGTYGYTF. The CDR3 coding sequence is TGTGCCAGCAGTTATGACGGTACCTATGGCTACACCTTC.

This clonotype was seen only a few times. The chain joins TRBV5-1 to TRBJ1-2; the match to TRBD1 covers 7 bases. Germline values: CDR1 SGHRS, CDR2 YFSETQ. The CDR3 consists of 15 residues. V was clipped by 0 bases and J by 0 bases; unmatched bases: 2. The CDR3 coding sequence is TGCGCCAGCAGCTTGGCAAGGGGGCCTAACTATGGCTACACCTTC. As protein: CASSLARGPNYGYTF. Filled out from reference TRBV5-1 and TRBJ1-2, the complete variable domain reads KAGVTQTPRYLIKTRGQQVTLSCSPISGHRSVSWYQQTPGQGLQFLFEYFSETQRNKGNFPGRFSGRQFSNSRSEMNVSTLELGDSALYLCASSLARGPNYGYTFGSGTRLTVV.

This chain uses TRBV3-1 with TRBJ2-3; maybe TRBD2 (7 bases). Germline CDR1 and CDR2: LGHDT and YNNKEL (reference sequence). The V end lost 4 bases, the J end lost 4 bases, and 15 bases lay between the germline ends. The CDR3 has 15 amino acids. This CDR3 reads CASSPRGGAADTQYF. The CDR3, as DNA: TGTGCCAGCAGCCCAAGGGGGGGGGCCGCAGATACGCAGTATTTT.

This clonotype was picked up a small number of times. The genes are TRBV20-1 and TRBJ2-1, with D possibly being TRBD2 (5 bases). CDR1 DFQATT and CDR2 SNEGSKA come from the germline V gene (reference sequence). The CDR3 totals 14 residues. The CDR3 nucleotides are TGCAGCGGGCTAAAGGGTAGCGATCACAATGAGCAGTTCTTC. Protein product: CSGLKGSDHNEQFF.

This clonotype was detected only a few times. This chain joins TRBV5-1 and TRBJ2-3, with TRBD2 matching over 12 bases. The CDR3 loop spans 17 amino acids. The V segment lost 4 bases and the J segment 1 base; nucleotides outside the gene matches: 7. Germline V gene data show CDR1 as SGHRS and CDR2 as YFSETQ. CDR3 DNA sequence: TGCGCCAGCAGCCCAATGACTAGCGGGGGCCGCACAGATACGCAGTATTTT. Translation: CASSPMTSGGRTDTQYF.